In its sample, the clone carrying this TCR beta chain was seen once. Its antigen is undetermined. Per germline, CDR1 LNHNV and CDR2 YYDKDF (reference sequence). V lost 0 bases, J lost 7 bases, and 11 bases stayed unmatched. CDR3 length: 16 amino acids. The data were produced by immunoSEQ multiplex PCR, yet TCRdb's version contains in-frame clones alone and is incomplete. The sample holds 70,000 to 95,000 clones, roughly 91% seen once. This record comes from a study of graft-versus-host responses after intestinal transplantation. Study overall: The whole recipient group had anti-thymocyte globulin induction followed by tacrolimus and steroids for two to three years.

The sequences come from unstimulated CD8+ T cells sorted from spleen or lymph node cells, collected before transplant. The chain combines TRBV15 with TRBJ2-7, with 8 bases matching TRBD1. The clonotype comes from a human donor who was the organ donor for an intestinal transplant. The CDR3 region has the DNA TGTGCCACCAGCAGAGATCGCGGCAGGGGGCCGGATGAGCAGTACTTC. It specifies CATSRDRGRGPDEQYF. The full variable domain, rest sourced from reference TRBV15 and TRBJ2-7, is DAMVIQNPRYQVTQFGKPVTLSCSQTLNHNVMYWYQQKSSQAPKLLFHYYDKDFNNEADTPDNFQSRRPNTSFCFLDIRSPGLGDTAMYLCATSRDRGRGPDEQYFGPGTRLTVT.